The rows below give T cell receptor beta chains drawn from one sample of a study of blood T cell repertoires in COVID-19. Generated by immunoSEQ multiplex PCR, the TCRdb table keeps only in-frame clones and is missing some. The data contain around 180,000 clones, about 85% of them singletons. Sequenced input: peripheral blood. These receptors were taken from a woman older than 75 with acute or convalescent COVID-19. Each CDR3 is given with its conserved first and last residue. A D gene is named only where the DNA matches it firmly. Size values are once, few and many counts, or a class for expanded clones, and some rows have none.

>.|TRBJ2-7|TRBV18|.
TGTGCCAGCTCACCAACCATCTTGAGACACTCGTCCTACGAGCAGTACTTC
CASSPTILRHSSYEQYF
>.|TRBJ2-1|TRBV11-2|.
TGTGCCAGCAGCCCCGGGACAAACTACAATGAGCAGTTCTTC
CASSPGTNYNEQFF
>.|TRBJ1-3|TRBV5-4|TRBD1
TGTGCCAGCAGTCGGACAGGGAGCGCTGGAAACACCATATATTTT
CASSRTGSAGNTIYF
>.|TRBJ2-2|TRBV4-3|TRBD2
TGCGCCAGCAGCCAAGAGCGGGGGGCGTTTTCCGGGGAGCTGTTTTTT
CASSQERGAFSGELFF
>.|TRBJ2-5|TRBV5-4|TRBD2
TGTGCCAGCAGCTCACACAGCGGGGAAGAGACCCAGTACTTC
CASSSHSGEETQYF
>once|TRBJ1-1|TRBV6-5|.
TGTGCCAGTCGGAGGGTGGGGATGAACACTGAAGCTTTCTTT
CASRRVGMNTEAFF
>.|TRBJ1-3|TRBV3-1/TRBV3-2|TRBD1
TGTGCCAGCAGCCAAGACGCATTACCGGGACAGGGGGCTGGAAACACCATATATTTT
CASSQDALPGQGAGNTIYF
>.|TRBJ2-7|TRBV27|TRBD1
TGTGCCAGCAGTCTATCCAGACAGGGCCCGGCCTACGAGCAGTACTTC
CASSLSRQGPAYEQYF
>.|TRBJ2-3|TRBV4-2|.
TGTGCCAGCAGCCAAGACCGGGGTACAGATACGCAGTATTTT
CASSQDRGTDTQYF
>.|TRBJ2-3|TRBV3-1/TRBV3-2|.
TGTGCCAGCAGCCTCGGGCTAGCTGGCACAGATACGCAGTATTTT
CASSLGLAGTDTQYF
>once|TRBJ1-1|TRBV19|.
TGTGCCAGTAGTATACAGGGAGCGGGGGGCACTGAAGCTTTCTTT
CASSIQGAGGTEAFF
>.|TRBJ2-3|TRBV19|.
TGTGCCAGTAGTATCTCCGATACGCAGTATTTT
CASSISDTQYF
>once|TRBJ2-1|TRBV30|.
TGTGCCTGGACCACTGCGATAACCTACAATGAGCAGTTCTTC
CAWTTAITYNEQFF
>.|TRBJ1-1|TRBV13|.
TGTGCCAGCAGCCAAGAGAGTAACACTGAAGCTTTCTTT
CASSQESNTEAFF
>.|TRBJ2-5|TRBV6-5|.
TGTGCCAGCAGCCCCCCCGGACTCCGGGCGGAGACCCAGTACTTC
CASSPPGLRAETQYF
>few|TRBJ1-4|TRBV3-1/TRBV3-2|.
TGTGCCAGCAGTCAAATTCACAGGTCAGGGGATGAAAAACTGTTTTTT
CASSQIHRSGDEKLFF
>.|TRBJ1-1|TRBV5-1|.
TGCGCCAGCAGCCCCGGCTCGCTGGGGGGGAGCTGGATCACTGAAGCTTTCTTT
CASSPGSLGGSWITEAFF
>.|TRBJ2-7|TRBV30|.
TGTGCCTGGAGTGTAAGACAGGCTACGAGCTCCTACGAGCAGTACTTC
CAWSVRQATSSYEQYF